The clone carrying this T cell receptor (beta chain) was observed a handful of times. The sample originates from a study of early T cells in non-severe SARS-CoV-2 infection. Germline V gene lookup returns CDR1 SGHRS and CDR2 YFSETQ. J gave up 6 bases and V 4 bases, and 7 bases lay outside the gene matches. This CDR3 contains 14 residues. TCRdb re-derived calls from the 5' RACE reads in MiXCR, one entry per CDR3 protein. The sample comprises fewer than 120,000 distinct CDR3 sequences, around 12% of which are singletons, and 3% to 4.5% rests with the top ten. Sequenced here: whole blood, sampled at baseline. The source is an adult who was a healthcare worker with PCR-confirmed SARS-CoV-2 infection or an uninfected control (not recorded which). The chain recombines TRBV5-1 with TRBJ2-1; 7 bases map to TRBD1. DNA of the CDR3: TGCGCCAGCAGCCCGGGACAGAACCGCAATGAGCAGTTCTTC. As protein: CASSPGQNRNEQFF.